The T cell receptor beta chain described here comes from a study of blood T cell repertoires in COVID-19. At the level of the study: Cohort 3 recovery required two negative PCRs, clearance, or symptom resolution. Nucleic acid was either cDNA or gDNA, and it came from T cells, B-cell-depleted T cells, or PBMCs.

The CDR3 loop spans 15 amino acids. With 2 bases removed from V and 3 bases from J, the gap between germline ends came to 14 bases. Germline V lookup: CDR1 SGHRS, CDR2 YFSETQ. TCRdb's table, derived via immunoSEQ multiplex PCR, lists solely in-frame clones and lacks some. The sample holds 200,000 to 250,000 clones, 70% to 90% seen once. The TCR comes from a woman aged 50 to 65 in a cohort exposed to, infected with or recovered from COVID-19 (not recorded which). Sequenced: PBMCs or T cells enriched from blood (not recorded which). The gene calls are TRBV5-1 and TRBJ1-2; D remains ambiguous. This chain's CDR3 is CASSLDDGDHYGYTF. CDR3 DNA sequence: TGCGCCAGCAGCTTAGACGACGGAGATCACTATGGCTACACCTTC.